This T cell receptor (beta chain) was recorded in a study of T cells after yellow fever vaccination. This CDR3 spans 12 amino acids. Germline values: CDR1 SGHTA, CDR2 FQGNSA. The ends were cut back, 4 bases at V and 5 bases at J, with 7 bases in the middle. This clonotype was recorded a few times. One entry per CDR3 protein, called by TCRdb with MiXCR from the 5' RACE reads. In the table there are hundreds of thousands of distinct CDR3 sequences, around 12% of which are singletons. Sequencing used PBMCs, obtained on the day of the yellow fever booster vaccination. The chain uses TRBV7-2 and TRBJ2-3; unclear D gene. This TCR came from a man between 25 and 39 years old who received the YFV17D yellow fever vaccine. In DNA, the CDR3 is TGTGCCAGCAGCTCTGACTTAGATACGCAGTATTTT. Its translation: CASSSDLDTQYF.